The 25 T cell receptor beta chains below come from one sample, sequenced in a study of CD8+ T cells in alopecia areata. cDNA prepared by RNA extraction and subsequent reverse transcription served as the template for sequencing. Libraries were prepared by immunoSEQ multiplex PCR; TCRdb keeps only in-frame clonotypes and omits some of them. The sample shows roughly 250,000 clones, about 62% of them seen only once. Stated treatment: oral pan-JAK inhibitor, 5-10 mg twice daily. The sample here was CD4+ T cells sorted from blood, taken at roughly week 53, from a patient treated with tofacitinib. The source of these receptors is a human donor with alopecia areata.

The gene calls are TRBV30 and TRBJ2-5; D remains ambiguous. Germline lookup yields CDR1 GTSNPN and CDR2 SVGIG (reference sequence). This CDR3 comprises 13 residues. V was clipped by 5 bases and J by 4 bases, with 14 bases between them. DNA of the CDR3: TGTGCCTGGGCTTTAGGAATCGGAGAGACCCAGTACTTC. Protein: CAWALGIGETQYF.

The chain carries TRBV29-1 and TRBJ2-1; D unclear. Germline V lookup: CDR1 SQVTM, CDR2 ANQGSEA. The CDR3 loop spans 18 amino acids. The V gene lost 0 bases and the J gene lost 0 bases, with 18 bases spanning the gap. For the CDR3, the DNA is TGCAGCGTTGAAGATCTACGTCGGACCGTGAGCTCCTACAATGAGCAGTTCTTC. Its translation: CSVEDLRRTVSSYNEQFF.

The chain employs TRBV19 and TRBJ2-7; 8 bases match TRBD1. The CDR3 has 13 amino acids. Trimming cost V 7 bases and J 5 bases; bases outside gene matches: 7. Germline V gives CDR1 LNHDA, CDR2 SQIVND (reference sequence). DNA for the CDR3: TGTGCCAGTAACGTTGACAGGGGCCACGAGCAGTACTTC. Translation: CASNVDRGHEQYF.

This rearrangement joins TRBV30 to TRBJ2-2, with D tentatively TRBD1 or TRBD2 (6 bases each). Trimming cost V 4 bases and J 7 bases, with 19 bases left between them. The germline gives CDR1 GTSNPN, CDR2 SVGIG (reference sequence). This CDR3 comprises 15 residues. The CDR3 bases are TGTGCCTGGATCTCCCATCCGGGGGCGGTCGGGGAGCTGTTTTTT. Protein sequence: CAWISHPGAVGELFF.

This clone was seen only once. The chain carries TRBV30 and TRBJ2-2; 9 bases are shared with TRBD1. Germline values: CDR1 GTSNPN, CDR2 SVGIG (reference sequence). This CDR3 spans 15 amino acids. J gave up 2 bases and V 3 bases, and 4 bases lay outside the gene matches. For the CDR3, the DNA is TGTGCCTGGAGGTCGGGACAGGGCAACACCGGGGAGCTGTTTTTT. Translating it yields CAWRSGQGNTGELFF. The full variable domain, in which reference TRBV30 and TRBJ2-2 provide the parts outside the CDR3, is SQTIHQWPATLVQPVGSPLSLECTVEGTSNPNLYWYRQAAGRGLQLLFYSVGIGQISSEVPQNLSASRPQDRQFILSSKKLLLSDSGFYLCAWRSGQGNTGELFFGEGSRLTVL.

The CDR3 reads CAWSVGQLSGNTIYF. For the CDR3, the DNA is TGTGCCTGGAGTGTAGGACAGCTCTCTGGAAACACCATATATTTT. V is TRBV30 and J is TRBJ1-3; a weak D match, TRBD1 (6 bases). CDR1 is GTSNPN and CDR2 is SVGIG in the germline V gene (reference sequence). The length of the CDR3 is 15 residues. Trimming took off 0 bases at V and 0 bases at J, with 9 bases between the two ends.

The chain carries TRBV29-1 and TRBJ2-5; D remains unclear. V gave up 7 bases and J gave up 1 base, with 10 bases separating them. The CDR3 covers 12 residues. The germline V gene encodes CDR1 SQVTM and CDR2 ANQGSEA. As DNA, the CDR3 is TGCAGCGCTAAACTGATCCAAGAGACCCAGTACTTC. This encodes CSAKLIQETQYF.

V usage is TRBV6-5 and J usage is TRBJ1-1; D is uncertain. This CDR3 spans 13 amino acids. CDR1 MNHEY and CDR2 SVGAGI come from the germline V gene. V gave up 5 bases and J gave up 6 bases, with 13 bases separating them. CDR3 sequence reads: CASSHLSGAEAFF. The CDR3 DNA is TGTGCCAGCAGTCACCTATCTGGAGCTGAAGCTTTCTTT.

The genes are TRBV29-1 and TRBJ1-2; tentatively, D is TRBD1 (5 bases). Germline CDR1 is SQVTM and CDR2 is ANQGSEA. With 2 bases removed from V and 1 base from J, the gap between germline ends came to 14 bases. The CDR3 is made up of 15 amino acids. DNA for the CDR3: TGCAGCGTTGAAAGTTCCGGGACGGTTAACTATGGCTACACCTTC. Protein: CSVESSGTVNYGYTF. The variable domain in full, with the rest retrieved from reference TRBV29-1 and TRBJ1-2, is SAVISQKPSRDICQRGTSLTIQCQVDSQVTMMFWYRQQPGQSLTLIATANQGSEATYESGFVIDKFPISRPNLTFSTLTVSNMSPEDSSIYLCSVESSGTVNYGYTFGSGTRLTVV.

The chain has TRBV25-1 and TRBJ2-3; 7 nucleotides match TRBD2. The CDR3 runs to 15 residues. The V and J ends lost 5 bases and 7 bases, in that order; junction bases with no gene match: 12. Germline CDR1 is MGHDK and CDR2 is SYGVNS. Here the CDR3 reads CASSLGDYAQNTQYF. DNA for the CDR3: TGTGCCAGCAGTCTAGGGGACTACGCACAAAATACGCAGTATTTT.

This clone showed up just a few times. This rearrangement joins TRBV7-9 to TRBJ1-3; D is undetermined. CDR3 size: 15 residues. Germline V lookup: CDR1 SEHNR, CDR2 FQNEAQ (reference sequence). The V gene lost 5 bases and the J gene lost 2 bases, with 13 bases spanning the gap. In DNA, the CDR3 is TGTGCCAGCAGCAATAGGAGGGCGGCTGGAAACACCATATATTTT. It encodes CASSNRRAAGNTIYF. Full variable domain (rest looked up from reference TRBV7-9 and TRBJ1-3): DTGVSQNPRHKITKRGQNVTFRCDPISEHNRLYWYRQTLGQGPEFLTYFQNEAQLEKSRLLSDRFSAERPKGSFSTLEIQRTEQGDSAMYLCASSNRRAAGNTIYFGEGSWLTVV.

This clone was seen a handful of times. The J gene is TRBJ2-7, the V gene TRBV29-1; no clear D gene. Trimming took off 4 bases at V and 5 bases at J, with 12 bases between the two ends. Germline V gives CDR1 SQVTM, CDR2 ANQGSEA. There are 12 residues in the CDR3. DNA of the CDR3: TGCAGCGTTGTGGCGGTTTATGACGAGCAGTACTTC. Amino acids: CSVVAVYDEQYF.

The chain joins TRBV29-1 to TRBJ1-1; maybe TRBD1 (5 bases). V lost 5 bases to trimming and J lost 1 base, with 11 bases between them. This CDR3 has 13 residues. CDR1 and CDR2 (germline): SQVTM, ANQGSEA. CDR3 sequence reads: CSVLREGNTEAFF. As DNA, the CDR3 is TGCAGCGTTCTCAGGGAGGGGAACACTGAAGCTTTCTTT. The whole variable domain, filled in from reference TRBV29-1 and TRBJ1-1, reads SAVISQKPSRDICQRGTSLTIQCQVDSQVTMMFWYRQQPGQSLTLIATANQGSEATYESGFVIDKFPISRPNLTFSTLTVSNMSPEDSSIYLCSVLREGNTEAFFGQGTRLTVV.

As for this clone: Other DNA sequences in the same sample also yield this CDR3. The chain uses TRBV18 and TRBJ1-6, with D tentatively TRBD1 (6 bases). In germline, CDR1 is KGHSH, CDR2 LQKENI. This CDR3 contains 13 residues. V lost 4 bases and J 8 bases, leaving 9 bases between the germline ends. CDR3 nucleotide sequence: TGTGCCAGCTCACAGGGGGGGGATTCACCCCTCCACTTT. Translation: CASSQGGDSPLHF.

V and J are TRBV29-1 and TRBJ2-6; TRBD1 agrees at 8 bases. The CDR3 covers 16 residues. Trimming at V came to 1 base and at J to 0 bases, leaving 2 bases not matched to a gene. The V gene's germline CDR1 is SQVTM and CDR2 ANQGSEA. In DNA, the CDR3 is TGCAGCGTTGAAGGGACAGGGAACTCTGGGGCCAACGTCCTGACTTTC. This sequence encodes CSVEGTGNSGANVLTF.

This clone was counted only a few times. The rearrangement joins TRBV7-9 to TRBJ1-1, with TRBD1 identical over 9 bases. The CDR3 is 15 amino acids. CDR1 is SEHNR and CDR2 is FQNEAQ in the germline V gene (reference sequence). The junction had 6 bases not matched to a gene; V was cut back by 5 bases and J by 2 bases. CDR3 in amino acids: CASSRQGGRNTEAFF. In nucleotides, the CDR3 is TGTGCCAGCAGCCGACAGGGGGGCCGAAACACTGAAGCTTTCTTT. The variable domain in full, completed from reference TRBV7-9 and TRBJ1-1, reads DTGVSQNPRHKITKRGQNVTFRCDPISEHNRLYWYRQTLGQGPEFLTYFQNEAQLEKSRLLSDRFSAERPKGSFSTLEIQRTEQGDSAMYLCASSRQGGRNTEAFFGQGTRLTVV.

The chain is built from TRBV6-5 and TRBJ2-5; D tentatively reads TRBD1 or TRBD2 (5 bases each). In germline, CDR1 is MNHEY, CDR2 SVGAGI. This CDR3 has 15 residues. V gave up 4 bases and J gave up 0 bases, with 12 bases separating them. CDR3 residues: CASSSSGTYQETQYF. The DNA of the CDR3 is TGTGCCAGCAGTTCATCAGGGACGTACCAAGAGACCCAGTACTTC.

This clone was counted a few times. V and J are TRBV5-6 and TRBJ2-3, with 9 bases lining up with TRBD1. The germline CDR1 and CDR2 sequences are SGHDT and YYEEEE. This CDR3 contains 15 residues. V shed 4 bases, J shed 4 bases, and the junction held 7 bases outside the gene matches. CDR3 sequence reads: CASSDGTGRADTQYF. The CDR3 DNA sequence: TGTGCCAGCAGCGACGGGACAGGGCGTGCAGATACGCAGTATTTT.

J is TRBJ1-1 and V is TRBV2, with TRBD1 identical over 7 bases. Germline-derived CDR1 and CDR2 are SNHLY and FYNNEI. V trimming: 5 bases; J trimming: 3 bases; junction bases outside the gene matches: 3. This CDR3 spans 13 amino acids. CDR3 loop: CASSRQGDTEAFF. The CDR3 DNA follows: TGTGCCAGCAGTAGACAGGGAGACACTGAAGCTTTCTTT.

The V gene is TRBV30, the J gene TRBJ1-5; D possibly corresponds to TRBD1 (6 bases). Germline values: CDR1 GTSNPN, CDR2 SVGIG (reference sequence). V was shortened by 2 bases and J by 7 bases, with 9 bases between the two germline ends. This CDR3 region has 12 residues. The CDR3 reads CAWSRGLQPQHF. DNA of the CDR3: TGTGCCTGGAGTCGGGGGCTACAGCCCCAGCATTTT.

This chain links TRBV7-8 with TRBJ2-1; tentative D call: TRBD2 (6 bases). This CDR3 contains 13 residues. V lost 4 bases to trimming and J lost 8 bases, with 12 bases between them. Germline CDR1 SGHVS, CDR2 FQNEAQ. The CDR3 sequence is CASSYGGRDEQFF. The CDR3 DNA is TGTGCCAGCAGCTACGGGGGACGGGATGAGCAGTTCTTC.

The CDR3 DNA reads TGTGCCAGCAGTCCCGGGAGCCTCCAAGAGACCCAGTACTTC. Translated: CASSPGSLQETQYF. The rearrangement links TRBV6-6 to TRBJ2-5; TRBD2 is a possible D gene (6 bases). Germline lookup yields CDR1 MNHNY and CDR2 SVGAGI (reference sequence). CDR3 length equals 14 residues. With 5 bases removed from V and 1 base from J, the gap between germline ends came to 11 bases.

This clone was seen a few times. CDR3 in amino acids: CSVEVGRSTDTQYF. The CDR3 DNA is TGCAGCGTTGAAGTTGGCAGGAGCACAGATACGCAGTATTTT. The chain links TRBV29-1 to TRBJ2-3; D gene ambiguous. Trimming stripped 1 base from V and 0 bases from J, with 8 bases between. This CDR3 spans 14 amino acids. CDR1 and CDR2 (germline): SQVTM, ANQGSEA.

This clone showed up just once. V gene TRBV5-1 combines with J gene TRBJ2-5, with TRBD2 matching over 8 bases. CDR1 is SGHRS, CDR2 YFSETQ, per germline. Trimming took 0 bases from V and 0 from J; bases not matched to a gene: 10. The CDR3 totals 18 residues. The CDR3 loop reads CASSLERIASGYQETQYF. The CDR3 DNA is TGCGCCAGCAGCTTGGAGAGGATCGCTAGCGGGTACCAAGAGACCCAGTACTTC.

This clone was detected a few times. J is TRBJ1-1 and V is TRBV18; 7 nucleotides match TRBD1. CDR1 and CDR2 from the germline V gene are KGHSH and LQKENI. The ends lost 0 bases at V and 9 bases at J; junction bases unmatched: 1. The length of the CDR3 is 12 residues. This CDR3 is CASSPPDRQAFF. CDR3 coding DNA: TGTGCCAGCTCACCACCGGACAGGCAAGCTTTCTTT.